This T cell receptor (beta chain) was documented in a study of T cell responses to AZD1222 COVID-19 vaccine (dated by TCRdb to about 2021). For context, the study as a whole: Because spike-specific TCR depth and breadth did not differ between the two schedules, AZD1222 recipients who got a second dose at roughly 4 weeks were pooled with those who got a second dose at roughly 12 weeks. A total of over 230 trial participants underwent TCR sequencing, of whom approximately 210 received two doses of AZD1222 and about 25 received two doses of the MenACWY control vaccine. Enrollment into the trials was organized by age into subgroups of 18-55, 56-69 and 70-plus years, and those subgroups contained about 150, 27 and 61 TCR-sequenced participants, respectively. The paper's findings and limits, for the study overall: The vaccine-associated CD4 TCRs covered the entire spike protein, and the dominant responses fell in regions 160-218 and 743-854. Reportedly, close to half of the unique spike-specific TCRs recognized epitopes lying outside the regions that are mutated in the B.1.351 and B.1.1.7 variants. In the small 56-69-year group, the increase in depth fell short of significance, most likely because of low power. Only six AZD1222 recipients were SARS-CoV-2 seropositive at baseline, limiting conclusions about previously exposed vaccinees. Participants were mostly white British and included more females than males, and it was suggested by the authors that clonal diversity may have been underestimated. No day 14 peak-response samples were available, so repertoires were characterized only after the peak T cell response. A significant rise in spike-specific TCR breadth and depth was observed after two AZD1222 doses relative to day 0 and relative to MenACWY recipients.

Interpreted using the paper, the time point label stands for: baseline before first vaccination. Samples from vaccinated people were obtained from the UK trials COV001 and COV002, which included a single-blind randomized controlled phase 2/3 trial of AZD1222 (ChAdOx1 nCoV-19) in healthy adults. Trial participant PBMC samples were collected at day 0 and day 28 after the second dose for TCRbeta chain sequencing. This clone was recorded once. The antigen it recognizes is unknown. No quality values exist for individual bases; no much larger clone is one base distant. The CDR3 regions of human TCRbeta chains were subjected to immunosequencing. On the authors' methods: TCRs in the repertoires were compared against a reference library of SARS-CoV-2-specific TCRs that had been generated with the MIRA antigen-specificity platform. Breadth was defined as the fraction of unique TCRs that were SARS-CoV-2-associated. Depth was defined as the fraction of total T cells that were SARS-CoV-2-associated. Each spike-specific TCR was assigned to its reactive spike region and to a CD4 or CD8 class using the MIRA data. Log10-transformed breadth and depth values were compared by one-way ANOVA with Sidak's multiple comparisons tests. TCRdb limited this immuneACCESS table to in-frame rearrangements with V and J called. A share of clones is missing; checked studies link under half to unresolved V genes, and the rest is unexplained. D and trimming come from the DNA, and the V and J calls and clone size come from that table. In this sample the table shows 140,000 to 150,000 clones, roughly 91% of which occur a single time. The top ten hold roughly 2% of the sample.

In the germline V gene, CDR1 corresponds to MNHEY and CDR2 to SVGAGI. At the junction V is shortened by 2 bases and J by 4 bases; bases outside the gene matches: 5. Inclusive of the bounding cysteine and phenylalanine, the CDR3 is 14 residues long. The DNA shown is the 42-base CDR3, in frame from base 1. The V and J genes are TRBV6-5 and TRBJ2-7; 7 bases in the junction line up with TRBD2. Material: peripheral blood, obtained on day 0 of AZD1222 vaccination. The sequence derives from an adult in good health. At the DNA level, the sequence is TGTGCCAGCAGTTACGGTGCTAGCGGTTACGAGCAGTACTTC. Its translation is CASSYGASGYEQYF.